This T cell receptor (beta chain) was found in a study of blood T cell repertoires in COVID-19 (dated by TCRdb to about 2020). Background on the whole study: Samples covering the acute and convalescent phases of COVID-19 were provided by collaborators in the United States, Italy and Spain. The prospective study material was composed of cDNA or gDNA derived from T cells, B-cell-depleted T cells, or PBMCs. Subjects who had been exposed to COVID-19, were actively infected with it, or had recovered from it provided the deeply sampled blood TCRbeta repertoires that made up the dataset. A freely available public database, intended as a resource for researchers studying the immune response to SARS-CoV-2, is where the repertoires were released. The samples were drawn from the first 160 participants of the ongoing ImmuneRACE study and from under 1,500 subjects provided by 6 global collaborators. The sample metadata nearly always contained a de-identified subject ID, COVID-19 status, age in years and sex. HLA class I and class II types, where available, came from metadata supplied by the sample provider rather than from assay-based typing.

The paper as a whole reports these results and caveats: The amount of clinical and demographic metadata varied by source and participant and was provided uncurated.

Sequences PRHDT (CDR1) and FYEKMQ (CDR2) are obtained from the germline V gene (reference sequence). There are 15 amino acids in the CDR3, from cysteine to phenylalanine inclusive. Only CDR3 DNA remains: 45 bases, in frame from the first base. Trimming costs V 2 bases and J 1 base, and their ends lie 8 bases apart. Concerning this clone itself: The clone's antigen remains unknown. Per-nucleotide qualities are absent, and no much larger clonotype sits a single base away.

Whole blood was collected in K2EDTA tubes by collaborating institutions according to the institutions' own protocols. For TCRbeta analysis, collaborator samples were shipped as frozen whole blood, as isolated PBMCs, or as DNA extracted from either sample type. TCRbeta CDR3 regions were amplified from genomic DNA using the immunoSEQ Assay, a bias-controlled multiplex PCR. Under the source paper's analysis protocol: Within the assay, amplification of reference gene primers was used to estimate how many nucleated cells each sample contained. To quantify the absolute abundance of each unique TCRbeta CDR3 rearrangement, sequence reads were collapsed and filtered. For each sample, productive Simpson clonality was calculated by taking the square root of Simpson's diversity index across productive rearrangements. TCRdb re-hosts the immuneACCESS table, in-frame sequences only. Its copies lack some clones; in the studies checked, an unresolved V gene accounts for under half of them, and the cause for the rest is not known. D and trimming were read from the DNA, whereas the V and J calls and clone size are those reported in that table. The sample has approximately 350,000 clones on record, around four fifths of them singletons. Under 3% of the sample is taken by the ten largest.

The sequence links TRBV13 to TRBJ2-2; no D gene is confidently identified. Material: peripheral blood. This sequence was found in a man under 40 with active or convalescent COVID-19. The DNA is TGTGCCAGCAGCTTAAGGAGCGAGAACACCGGGGAGCTGTTTTTT. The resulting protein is CASSLRSENTGELFF. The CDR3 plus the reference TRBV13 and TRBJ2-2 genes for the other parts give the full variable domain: AAGVIQSPRHLIKEKRETATLKCYPIPRHDTVYWYQQGPGQDPQFLISFYEKMQSDKGSIPDRFSAQQFSDYHSELNMSSLELGDSALYFCASSLRSENTGELFFGEGSRLTVL.